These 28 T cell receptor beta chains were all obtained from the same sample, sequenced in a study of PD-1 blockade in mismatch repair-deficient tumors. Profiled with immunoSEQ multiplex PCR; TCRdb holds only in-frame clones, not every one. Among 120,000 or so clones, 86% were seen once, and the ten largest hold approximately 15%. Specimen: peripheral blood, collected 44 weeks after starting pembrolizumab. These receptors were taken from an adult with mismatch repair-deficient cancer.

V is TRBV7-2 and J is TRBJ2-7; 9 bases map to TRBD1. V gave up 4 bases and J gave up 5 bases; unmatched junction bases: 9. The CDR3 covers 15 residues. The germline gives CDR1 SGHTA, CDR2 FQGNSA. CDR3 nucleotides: TGTGCCAGCAGCTCCCCTAATGGGACAGGGAACGAGCAGTACTTC. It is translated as CASSSPNGTGNEQYF.

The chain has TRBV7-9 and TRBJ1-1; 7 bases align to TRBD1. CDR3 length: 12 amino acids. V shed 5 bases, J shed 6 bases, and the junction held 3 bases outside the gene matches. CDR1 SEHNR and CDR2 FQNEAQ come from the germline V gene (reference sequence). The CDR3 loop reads CASSRTGAEAFF. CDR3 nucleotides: TGTGCCAGCAGCAGGACAGGAGCTGAAGCTTTCTTT.

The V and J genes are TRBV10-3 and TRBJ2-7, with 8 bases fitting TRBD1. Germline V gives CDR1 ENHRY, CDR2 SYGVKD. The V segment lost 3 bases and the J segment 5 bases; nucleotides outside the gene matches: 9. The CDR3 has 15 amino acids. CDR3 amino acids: CAISEGQGDVDEQYF. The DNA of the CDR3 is TGTGCCATCAGTGAAGGACAGGGTGATGTGGACGAGCAGTACTTC.

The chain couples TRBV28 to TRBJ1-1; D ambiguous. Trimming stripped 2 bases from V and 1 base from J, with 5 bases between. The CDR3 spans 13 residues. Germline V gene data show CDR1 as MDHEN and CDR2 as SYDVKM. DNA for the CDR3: TGTGCCAGCAGTTTAGTGGGGAACACTGAAGCTTTCTTT. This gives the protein CASSLVGNTEAFF.

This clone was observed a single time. CDR3 in amino acids: CAWSGPSGYEQYF. DNA of the CDR3: TGTGCCTGGAGTGGCCCCTCAGGATACGAGCAGTACTTC. The rearrangement joins TRBV30 to TRBJ2-7; D is uncertain. The CDR3 consists of 13 residues. From germline, CDR1 is GTSNPN and CDR2 SVGIG (reference sequence). With 1 base removed from V and 4 bases from J, the gap between germline ends came to 11 bases.

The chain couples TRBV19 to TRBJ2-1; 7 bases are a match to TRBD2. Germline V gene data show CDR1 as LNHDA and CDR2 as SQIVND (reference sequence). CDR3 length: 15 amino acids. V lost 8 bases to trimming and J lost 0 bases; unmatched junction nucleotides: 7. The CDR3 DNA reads TGTGCCAGTGAGAAAGGGACTACCTCCTACAATGAGCAGTTCTTC. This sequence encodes CASEKGTTSYNEQFF.

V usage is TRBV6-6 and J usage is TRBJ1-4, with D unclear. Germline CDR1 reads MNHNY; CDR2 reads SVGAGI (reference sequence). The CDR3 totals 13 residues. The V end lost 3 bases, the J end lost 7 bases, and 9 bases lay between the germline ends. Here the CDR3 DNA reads TGTGCCAGCAGTTATTTCGGCCGTGAAAAACTGTTTTTT. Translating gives CASSYFGREKLFF.

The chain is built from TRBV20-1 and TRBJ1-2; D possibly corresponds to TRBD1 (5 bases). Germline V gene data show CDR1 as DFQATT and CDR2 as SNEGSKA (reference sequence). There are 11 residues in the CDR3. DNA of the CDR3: TGCAAATGGGGAGGGGACTATGGCTACACCTTC. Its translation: CKWGGDYGYTF.

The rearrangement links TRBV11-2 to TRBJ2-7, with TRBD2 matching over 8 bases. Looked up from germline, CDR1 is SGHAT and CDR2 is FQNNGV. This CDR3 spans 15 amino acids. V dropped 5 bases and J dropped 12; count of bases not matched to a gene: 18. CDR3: CASSPSGLVGQRLYF. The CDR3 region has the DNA TGTGCCAGCAGCCCCTCGGGACTAGTAGGCCAACGGCTGTACTTC. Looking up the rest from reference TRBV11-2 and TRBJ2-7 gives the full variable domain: EAGVAQSPRYKIIEKRQSVAFWCNPISGHATLYWYQQILGQGPKLLIQFQNNGVVDDSQLPKDRFSAERLKGVDSTLKIQPAKLEDSAVYLCASSPSGLVGQRLYFGPGTRLTVT.

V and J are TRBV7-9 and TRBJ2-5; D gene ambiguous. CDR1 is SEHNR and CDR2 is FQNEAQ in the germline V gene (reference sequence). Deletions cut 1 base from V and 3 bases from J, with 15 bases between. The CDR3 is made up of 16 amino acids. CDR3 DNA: TGTGCCAGCAGCTTAGTGGTCGGCGATTTTGAAGAGACCCAGTACTTC. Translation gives CASSLVVGDFEETQYF.

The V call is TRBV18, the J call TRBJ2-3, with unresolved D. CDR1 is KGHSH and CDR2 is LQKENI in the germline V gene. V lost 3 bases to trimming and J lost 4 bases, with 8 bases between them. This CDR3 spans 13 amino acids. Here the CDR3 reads CASSPGGSDTQYF. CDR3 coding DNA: TGTGCCAGCTCACCGGGTGGGTCAGATACGCAGTATTTT.

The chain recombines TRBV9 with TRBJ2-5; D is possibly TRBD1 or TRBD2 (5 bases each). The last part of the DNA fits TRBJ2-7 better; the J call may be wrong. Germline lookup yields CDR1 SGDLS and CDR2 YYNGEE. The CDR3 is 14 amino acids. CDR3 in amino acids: CASSAPGRTYEQYF. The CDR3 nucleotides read TGTGCCAGCAGCGCACCGGGACGGACCTACGAGCAGTACTTC.

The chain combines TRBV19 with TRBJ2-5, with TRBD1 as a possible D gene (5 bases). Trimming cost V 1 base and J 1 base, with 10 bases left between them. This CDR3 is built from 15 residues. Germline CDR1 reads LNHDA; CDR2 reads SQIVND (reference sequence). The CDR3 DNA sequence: TGTGCCAGTAGTATAGGCGGACACATCCAAGAGACCCAGTACTTC. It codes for CASSIGGHIQETQYF.

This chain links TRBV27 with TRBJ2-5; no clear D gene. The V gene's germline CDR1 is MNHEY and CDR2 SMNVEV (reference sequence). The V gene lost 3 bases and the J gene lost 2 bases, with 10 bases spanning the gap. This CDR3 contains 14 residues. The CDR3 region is CASSLLGGQETQYF. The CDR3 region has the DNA TGTGCCAGCAGTTTGTTGGGCGGACAAGAGACCCAGTACTTC.

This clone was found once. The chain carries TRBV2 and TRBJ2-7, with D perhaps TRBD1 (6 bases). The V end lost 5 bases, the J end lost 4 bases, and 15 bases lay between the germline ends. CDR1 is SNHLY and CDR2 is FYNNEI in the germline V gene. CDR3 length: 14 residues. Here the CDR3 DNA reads TGTGCCAGCAGTCACAGGGTGAAAGATTACGAGCAGTACTTC. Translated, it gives CASSHRVKDYEQYF.

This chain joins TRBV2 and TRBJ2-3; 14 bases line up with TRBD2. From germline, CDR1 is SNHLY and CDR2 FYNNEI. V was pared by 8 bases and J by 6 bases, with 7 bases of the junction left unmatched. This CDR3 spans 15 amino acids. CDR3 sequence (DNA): TGTGCCAGCTTGGGACTAGCGGGAGTTTCCGATACGCAGTATTTT. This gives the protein CASLGLAGVSDTQYF.

The chain's CDR3 is CASSPQRGGDEQYF. CDR3 sequence (DNA): TGTGCCAGCTCACCACAGCGGGGTGGGGACGAGCAGTACTTC. The chain recombines TRBV18 with TRBJ2-7, with 7 bases identical to TRBD2. Germline-derived CDR1 and CDR2 are KGHSH and LQKENI. The J segment lost 5 bases and the V segment lost 1 base, leaving 5 bases of the junction unmatched. The CDR3 spans 14 residues.

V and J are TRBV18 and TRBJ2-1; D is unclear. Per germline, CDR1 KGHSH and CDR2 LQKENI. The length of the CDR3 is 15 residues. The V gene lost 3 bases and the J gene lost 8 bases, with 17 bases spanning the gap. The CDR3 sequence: CASSPVNAVSYEQFF. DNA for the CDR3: TGTGCCAGCTCACCGGTAAATGCAGTGAGCTATGAGCAGTTCTTC.

The CDR3 DNA reads as TGTGCCAGCAGCCCCGCAGGGCCAGGAAACACCATATATTTT. Residues: CASSPAGPGNTIYF. V and J are TRBV7-3 and TRBJ1-3; maybe TRBD1 (5 bases). Germline CDR1 is SGHTA and CDR2 is FQGTGA. The CDR3 is 14 residues long. Between the trimmed V and J ends, which lost 5 bases and 4 bases, there was a span of 12 bases.

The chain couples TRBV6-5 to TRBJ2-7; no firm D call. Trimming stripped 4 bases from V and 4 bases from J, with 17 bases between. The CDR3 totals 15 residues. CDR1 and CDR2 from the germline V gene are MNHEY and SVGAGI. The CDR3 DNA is TGTGCCAGCAGTTCAAGAGTACAGTTAATTTACGAGCAGTACTTC. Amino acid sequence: CASSSRVQLIYEQYF.

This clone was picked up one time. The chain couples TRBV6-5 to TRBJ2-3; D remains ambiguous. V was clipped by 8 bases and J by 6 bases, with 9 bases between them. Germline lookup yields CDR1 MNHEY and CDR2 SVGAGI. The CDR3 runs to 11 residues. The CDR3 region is CASGIGDTQYF. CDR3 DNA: TGTGCCAGCGGAATTGGGGATACGCAGTATTTT.

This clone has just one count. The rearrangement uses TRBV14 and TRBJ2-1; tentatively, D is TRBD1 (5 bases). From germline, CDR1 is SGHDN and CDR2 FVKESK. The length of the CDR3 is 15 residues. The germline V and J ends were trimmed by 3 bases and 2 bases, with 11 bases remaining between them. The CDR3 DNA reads TGTGCCAGCAGCCAGGGGCCGCTAGCCTACAATGAGCAGTTCTTC. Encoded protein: CASSQGPLAYNEQFF.

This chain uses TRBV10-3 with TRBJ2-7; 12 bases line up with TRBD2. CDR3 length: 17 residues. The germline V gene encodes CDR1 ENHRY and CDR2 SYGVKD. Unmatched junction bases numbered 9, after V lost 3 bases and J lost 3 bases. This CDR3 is CAISEMGLAGRSYEQYF. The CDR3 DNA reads TGTGCCATCAGTGAAATGGGACTAGCGGGTAGAAGCTACGAGCAGTACTTC.

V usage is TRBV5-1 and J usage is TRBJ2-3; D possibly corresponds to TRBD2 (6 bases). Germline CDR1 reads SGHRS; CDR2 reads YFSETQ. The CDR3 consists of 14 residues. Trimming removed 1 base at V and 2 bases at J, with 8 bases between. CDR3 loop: CASSLWRDTDTQYF. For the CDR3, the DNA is TGCGCCAGCAGCTTGTGGCGGGACACAGATACGCAGTATTTT.

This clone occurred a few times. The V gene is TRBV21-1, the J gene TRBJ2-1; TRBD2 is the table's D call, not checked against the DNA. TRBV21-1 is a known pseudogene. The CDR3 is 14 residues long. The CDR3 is CASSKTSSYNEQFF. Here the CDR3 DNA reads TGTGCCAGCAGCAAAACTAGCTCCTACAATGAGCAGTTCTTC.

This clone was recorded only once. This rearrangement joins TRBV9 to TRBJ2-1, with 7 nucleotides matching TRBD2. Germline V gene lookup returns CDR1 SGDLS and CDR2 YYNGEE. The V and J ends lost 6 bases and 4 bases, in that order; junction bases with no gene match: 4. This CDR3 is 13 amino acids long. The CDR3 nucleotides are TGTGCCAGCAAGGCTAGCGGATACAATGAGCAGTTCTTC. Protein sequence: CASKASGYNEQFF.

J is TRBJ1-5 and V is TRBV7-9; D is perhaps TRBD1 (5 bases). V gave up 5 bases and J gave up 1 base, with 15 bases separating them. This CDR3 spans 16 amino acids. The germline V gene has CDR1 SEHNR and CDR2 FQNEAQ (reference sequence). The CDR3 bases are TGTGCCAGCAGCCCAGACCGGGGACCGAGCAATCAGCCCCAGCATTTT. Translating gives CASSPDRGPSNQPQHF. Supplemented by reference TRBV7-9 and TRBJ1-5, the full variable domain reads DTGVSQNPRHKITKRGQNVTFRCDPISEHNRLYWYRQTLGQGPEFLTYFQNEAQLEKSRLLSDRFSAERPKGSFSTLEIQRTEQGDSAMYLCASSPDRGPSNQPQHFGDGTRLSIL.

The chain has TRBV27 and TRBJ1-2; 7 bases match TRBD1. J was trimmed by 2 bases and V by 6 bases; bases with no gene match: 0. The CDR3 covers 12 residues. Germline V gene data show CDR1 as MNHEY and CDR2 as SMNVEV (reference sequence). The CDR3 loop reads CASRQGNYGYTF. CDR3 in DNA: TGTGCCAGCAGACAGGGGAACTATGGCTACACCTTC.